What follows describes a single T cell receptor beta chain. Mismatch with germline at one junction end may stem from a read error. The study based diagnoses on clinical symptoms, serum thyroxine and TRAb, thyroid ultrasound and orbital computed tomography. The record originates from a study of T cells in Graves' hyperthyroidism and ophthalmopathy. Researchers took RNA transcripts and amplified the TCR beta CDR3 regions from them. HTBI primers were used for first-round RT-PCR of the TCR CDR3. MiXCR, run by TCRdb on the multiplex PCR reads, gives a single entry per CDR3 protein. The sample has over 500,000 distinct CDR3 sequences, approximately 17% seen once. CDR3 size: 17 residues. The V gene's germline CDR1 is SGHTA and CDR2 FQGTGA.

The source is a woman between 18 and 29 years old with Graves' ophthalmopathy. Sequences were obtained from blood. V and J are TRBV7-3 and TRBJ2-3; 12 bases map to TRBD2. CDR3 coding DNA: TGTGCCGGCAGCCCCACTAGCGGGGGGTCCGGCACAGATACGCAGTATTTT. This gives the protein CAGSPTSGGSGTDTQYF. Full variable domain (remainder filled in from reference TRBV7-3 and TRBJ2-3): GAGVSQTPSNKVTEKGKYVELRCDPISGHTALYWYRQSLGQGPEFLIYFQGTGAADDSGLPNDRFFAVRPEGSVSTLKIQRTERGDSAVYLCAGSPTSGGSGTDTQYFGPGTRLTVL.